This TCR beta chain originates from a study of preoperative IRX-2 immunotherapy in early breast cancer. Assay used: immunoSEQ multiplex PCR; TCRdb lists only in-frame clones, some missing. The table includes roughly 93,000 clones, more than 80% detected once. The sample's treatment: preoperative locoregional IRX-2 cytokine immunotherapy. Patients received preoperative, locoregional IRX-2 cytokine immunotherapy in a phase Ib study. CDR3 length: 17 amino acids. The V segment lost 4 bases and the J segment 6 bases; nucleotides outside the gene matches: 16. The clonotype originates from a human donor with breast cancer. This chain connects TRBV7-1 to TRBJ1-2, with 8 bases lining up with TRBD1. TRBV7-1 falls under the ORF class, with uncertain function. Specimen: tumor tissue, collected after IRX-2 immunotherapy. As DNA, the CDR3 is TGTGCCAGCAGCTTAGGTTTTGGTAGGACAGGGAGTAATGGCTACACCTTC. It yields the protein CASSLGFGRTGSNGYTF.